One T cell receptor (beta chain) is described in this entry. The V and J ends lost 6 bases and 9 bases, in that order; junction bases with no gene match: 5. The CDR3 extends over 13 amino acids. CDR1 and CDR2 (germline): SNHLY, FYNNEI. Some clones are missing from TCRdb's copy, which holds only in-frame ones; the method was immunoSEQ multiplex PCR. The repertoire holds over a million clones, with about 75% as singletons. This sample was included in a study of shared clonotypes between healthy human individuals. The chain couples TRBV2 to TRBJ2-2; 9 nucleotides line up with TRBD2. The source is a young man in good health. Sequencing used memory CD4+ T cells sorted from blood. Subset noted: CD45RA-negative fraction. This CDR3 is CASSPGLARELFF. In DNA form, the CDR3 reads TGTGCCAGCAGCCCGGGACTAGCTCGGGAGCTGTTTTTT.